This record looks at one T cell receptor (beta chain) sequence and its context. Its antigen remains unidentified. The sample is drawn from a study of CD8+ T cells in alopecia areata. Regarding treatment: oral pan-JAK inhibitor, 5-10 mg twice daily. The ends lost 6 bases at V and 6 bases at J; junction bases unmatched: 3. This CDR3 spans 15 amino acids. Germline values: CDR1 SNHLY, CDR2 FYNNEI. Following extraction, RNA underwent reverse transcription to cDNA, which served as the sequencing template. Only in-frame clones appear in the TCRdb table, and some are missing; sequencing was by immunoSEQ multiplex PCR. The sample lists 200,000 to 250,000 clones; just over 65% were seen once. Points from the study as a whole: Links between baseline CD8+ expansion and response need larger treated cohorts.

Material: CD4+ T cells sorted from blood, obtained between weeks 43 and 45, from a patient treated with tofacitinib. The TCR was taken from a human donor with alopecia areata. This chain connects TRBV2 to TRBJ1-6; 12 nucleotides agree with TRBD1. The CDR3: CASRAGQGANSPLHF. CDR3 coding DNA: TGTGCCAGCAGGGCGGGACAGGGGGCTAATTCACCCCTCCACTTT.